This T cell receptor beta chain was captured in a study of regulatory T cells in long-lasting Graves disease. Through Arm-PCR of CDR3 regions and iRepertoire HTBI primers, TCR beta libraries were built. TCRdb processed the multiplex PCR reads anew with MiXCR; each CDR3 protein has one entry. The repertoire includes approximately 350,000 distinct CDR3 sequences, about 23% of them detected once, and approximately 27% sits in the top ten. This CDR3 is 13 amino acids long. V was shortened by 3 bases and J by 8 bases, with 13 bases between the two germline ends. CDR1 and CDR2 from the germline V gene are MDHEN and SYDVKM. Indicated time point: persistent/refractory GD, antithyroid drugs over 5 years with positive TRAb. RNA isolated from PBMCs was used to make the TCR library.

The sample in question was peripheral blood mononuclear cells (PBMCs), obtained when the disease was refractory, from a patient treated with antithyroid drugs. The V and J genes are TRBV28 and TRBJ1-2; possible D gene TRBD1, 5 bases. This sequence originates from a woman in her thirties or forties with Graves disease. The CDR3 nucleotides are TGTGCCAGCAGTTTGAGGGCAGGGCCCGGCTACACCTTC. Its protein is CASSLRAGPGYTF.